The entry below describes one TCR beta chain. Its antigen is currently not known. No much larger clone is present one base from it, and per-base qualities are unavailable. This entry is derived from a study of sequential checkpoint blockade in melanoma (dated by TCRdb to 2018 to 2020). For context, the study as a whole: Using 1:1 randomization, the trial assigned patients either to first-line nivolumab followed by ipilimumab (arm A) or to ipilimumab followed by nivolumab (arm B). Maintenance nivolumab was given following each of the two trial sequences. Results and caveats for the whole study, not just this receptor: The response-prediction model combining TCR metrics and mutation burden needs validation in larger, independent patient cohorts.

What this sample's treatment or condition label stands for: randomized to nivolumab then ipilimumab (arm A) or the reverse (arm B). Prior DNA-damaging chemotherapy had not been received by any trial patient. A FACS Aria II flow cytometer was used to sort live CD3+CD8+ cells that were negative for CD19 and CD56 from thawed PBMCs. Samples were obtained from patients with melanoma enrolled in CheckMate 064, a randomized, open-label phase II trial of sequential checkpoint blockade. Peripheral blood mononuclear cells were collected by leukapheresis, purified with Ficoll-Paque, and frozen in human serum with about 10% DMSO. Immediately after sorting, the purity of the sorted blood CD3+CD8+ cells was confirmed to be >98%, and DNA was then extracted. The immunoSEQ Assay was used to immunosequence TCRbeta CDR3 regions from genomic DNA. Before high-throughput sequencing, the genomic DNA was amplified using bias-controlled multiplex PCR. The study's own analysis went as follows. To quantify the absolute abundance of each unique TCRbeta CDR3 region, the sequences were collapsed and filtered. Clonality, defined as 1 minus Pielou's evenness, was calculated using only productive rearrangements. A previously published method was used to identify clones with significantly greater frequencies in on-treatment samples than in baseline samples. Held by TCRdb, this immuneACCESS table contains in-frame sequences only and omits some clones. Under half of the omission traces to an unresolved V gene where checked; the cause of the rest is unknown. V, J and clone size are taken as reported in that table, and D and trimming were inferred from the DNA itself. The sample data list 5,200 or so clones, and more than 75% of these were observed just once. Clones ranked in the top ten supply 56% of the sample.

Sample: CD8+ T cells sorted from blood (inferred from file names), taken from a patient given nivolumab and ipilimumab in sequence. The source is a human donor with melanoma.

CDR3 loop: CASSITGGDTEAFF. In nucleotide form, the sequence is TGTGCCAGCAGCATTACAGGGGGGGACACTGAAGCTTTCTTT. Recombination joined TRBV7-9 with TRBJ1-1; 8 of the junction bases match TRBD1. Relative to germline, V is missing 5 bases and J is missing 3 bases, with 5 bases of the junction outside any gene match. CDR1 and CDR2 are read off the germline V gene (reference sequence) as SEHNR and FQNEAQ. Counted from cysteine to phenylalanine, this CDR3 has 14 amino acids. Just CDR3 DNA is preserved here, 42 bases in frame from base 1.